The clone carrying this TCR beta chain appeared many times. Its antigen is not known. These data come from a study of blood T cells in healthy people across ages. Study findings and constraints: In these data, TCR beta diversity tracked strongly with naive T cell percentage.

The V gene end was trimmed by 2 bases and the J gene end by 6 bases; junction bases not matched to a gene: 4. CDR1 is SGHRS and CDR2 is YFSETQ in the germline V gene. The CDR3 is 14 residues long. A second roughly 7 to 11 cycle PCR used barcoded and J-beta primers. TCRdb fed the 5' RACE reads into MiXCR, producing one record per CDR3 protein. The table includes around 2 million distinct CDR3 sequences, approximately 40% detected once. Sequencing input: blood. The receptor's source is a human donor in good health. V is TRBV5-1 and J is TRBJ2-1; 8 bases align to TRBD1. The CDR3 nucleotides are TGCGCCAGCAGCTTAGGACAGGGACGCAATGAGCAGTTCTTC. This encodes CASSLGQGRNEQFF.